This TCR beta chain was recovered during a study of vaccination and CD4 T cells after COVID-19. General study points: Early post-infection timepoints were not included, and relatively few convalescent patients were studied. Spike mono-reactivity was shown by 304 of 307 vaccine-specific clones in convalescent patients.

Scientists ran DNA taken from cultured CD4+ T cells through the Oncomine TCR Beta short-read assay for sequencing. MiXCR, run by TCRdb on the PCR reads, gives a single entry per CDR3 protein. The sample holds about 14,000 distinct CDR3 sequences, over 25% seen once. Comment on this clonotype: The antigen is not known.

Noted treatment: roughly 11-day PBMC culture with coronavirus spike peptide pools or control peptides (ViraFEST assay). Sample: cultured CD4+ T cells from blood. The sequence came from a human donor with COVID-19.

CDR3 nucleotides: TGTGCCAGCTCAGGAGGAACAGGGCTGTATTCACCCCTCCACTTT. Translated, it gives CASSGGTGLYSPLHF. J is TRBJ1-6 and V is TRBV18; the D gene is possibly TRBD1 (6 bases). The V gene lost 5 bases and the J gene lost 8 bases, with 16 bases spanning the gap. Germline V gene data show CDR1 as KGHSH and CDR2 as LQKENI. The CDR3 extends over 15 amino acids.